A single sample gave rise to the 9 T cell receptor beta chains below, sequenced in a study of T cell changes during pregnancy in multiple sclerosis (dated by TCRdb to the late 2010s). Library preparation employed the immunoSEQ multiplex PCR assay. TCRdb stores this immuneACCESS table with in-frame sequences only. Part of the clones is absent; in the studies checked, under half of the shortfall reflects unresolved V genes, and no reason is known for the rest. The sample yields about 69,000 clones; roughly 93% were counted once. More than 1.3% of the sample is in the top ten clones. Source: peripheral blood, taken in the third trimester of pregnancy. Every receptor here comes from a female donor with multiple sclerosis, enrolled in a pregnancy study.

V is TRBV6-5 and J is TRBJ1-6; D is unclear. Germline V gives CDR1 MNHEY, CDR2 SVGAGI. V lost 2 bases and J 2 bases, leaving 7 bases between the germline ends. The CDR3 has 15 residues. The CDR3 DNA follows: TGTGCCAGCAGTTACATGGGCGCCTATAATTCACCCCTCCACTTT. Translating gives CASSYMGAYNSPLHF.

The chain links TRBV7-6 to TRBJ1-5; D is undetermined. Trimming took off 1 base at V and 0 bases at J, with 13 bases between the two ends. The CDR3 length is 17 residues. Germline V gene sequence: CDR1 SGHVS, CDR2 FNYEAQ. CDR3 region: CASSLVYGRYSNQPQHF. DNA of the CDR3: TGTGCCAGCAGCTTAGTTTACGGGAGATATAGCAATCAGCCCCAGCATTTT.

The chain carries TRBV5-1 and TRBJ2-3; 9 bases fit TRBD1. The junction had 5 bases not matched to a gene; V was cut back by 4 bases and J by 2 bases. The CDR3 runs to 15 residues. Germline V gene data show CDR1 as SGHRS and CDR2 as YFSETQ. CDR3 amino acids: CASSGDRGNTDTQYF. In DNA, the CDR3 is TGCGCCAGCAGCGGCGACAGGGGGAACACAGATACGCAGTATTTT.

J is TRBJ1-3 and V is TRBV7-6; D is ambiguous. Trimming took 0 bases from V and 4 from J, leaving 10 bases between them. CDR3 length: 15 amino acids. Germline-derived CDR1 and CDR2 are SGHVS and FNYEAQ. This CDR3 reads CASSLAGVSGNTIYF. For the CDR3, the DNA is TGTGCCAGCAGCTTAGCCGGGGTATCCGGAAACACCATATATTTT.

The rearrangement links TRBV28 to TRBJ2-3; D remains ambiguous. V shed 3 bases and J shed 6 bases, with 7 bases lying between them. Germline CDR1 is MDHEN and CDR2 is SYDVKM. CDR3 length: 12 residues. The CDR3 coding sequence is TGTGCCAGCAGTTTCAACGGGGATACGCAGTATTTT. Encoded protein: CASSFNGDTQYF.

About this clone itself: The sample holds other DNA sequences that translate to the same CDR3. The genes are TRBV5-1 and TRBJ2-7, with 10 bases matching TRBD1. This CDR3 spans 14 amino acids. The V and J ends lost 0 bases and 3 bases, in that order; junction bases with no gene match: 0. Germline CDR1 SGHRS, CDR2 YFSETQ. The CDR3 DNA reads as TGCGCCAGCAGCTTGGGGACAGGGGGCTACGAGCAGTACTTC. Encoded protein: CASSLGTGGYEQYF. The whole variable domain, filled in from reference TRBV5-1 and TRBJ2-7, reads KAGVTQTPRYLIKTRGQQVTLSCSPISGHRSVSWYQQTPGQGLQFLFEYFSETQRNKGNFPGRFSGRQFSNSRSEMNVSTLELGDSALYLCASSLGTGGYEQYFGPGTRLTVT.

The chain is built from TRBV2 and TRBJ2-7; D not resolved. Germline CDR1 SNHLY, CDR2 FYNNEI. The CDR3 runs to 11 residues. V was pared by 4 bases and J by 5 bases, with 6 bases between. The DNA for the CDR3 is TGTGCCAGCAGTGTTTTCGACGAGCAGTACTTC. It specifies CASSVFDEQYF.

This rearrangement joins TRBV7-9 to TRBJ1-5, with TRBD1 identical over 8 bases. The CDR3 is 14 residues long. The ends lost 6 bases at V and 6 bases at J; junction bases unmatched: 7. The germline CDR1 and CDR2 sequences are SEHNR and FQNEAQ (reference sequence). CDR3 DNA: TGTGCCAGCAGTTCGGACAGGGAGGTTCAGCCCCAGCATTTT. As protein: CASSSDREVQPQHF.

The V and J genes are TRBV5-4 and TRBJ1-1; D is uncertain. Trimming removed 1 base from V and 4 bases from J, with 14 bases in between. The CDR3 is 15 amino acids. Germline values: CDR1 SGHNT, CDR2 YYREEE (reference sequence). The CDR3: CASSLSPRVSTEAFF. CDR3 nucleotides: TGTGCCAGCAGCTTGAGTCCACGGGTGAGCACTGAAGCTTTCTTT.